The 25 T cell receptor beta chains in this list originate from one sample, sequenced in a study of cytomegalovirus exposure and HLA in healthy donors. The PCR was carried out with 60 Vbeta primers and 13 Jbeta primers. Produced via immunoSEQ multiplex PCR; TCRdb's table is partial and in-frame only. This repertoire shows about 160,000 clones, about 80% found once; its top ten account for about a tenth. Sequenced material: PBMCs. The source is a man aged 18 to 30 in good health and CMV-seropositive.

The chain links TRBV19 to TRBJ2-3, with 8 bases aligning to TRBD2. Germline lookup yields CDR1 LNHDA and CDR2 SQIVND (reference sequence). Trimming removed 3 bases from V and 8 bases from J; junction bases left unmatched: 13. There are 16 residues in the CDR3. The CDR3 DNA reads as TGTGCCAGTAGTATCCTTGCGCGGGGGGTTTCCATTACGCAGTATTTT. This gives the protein CASSILARGVSITQYF.

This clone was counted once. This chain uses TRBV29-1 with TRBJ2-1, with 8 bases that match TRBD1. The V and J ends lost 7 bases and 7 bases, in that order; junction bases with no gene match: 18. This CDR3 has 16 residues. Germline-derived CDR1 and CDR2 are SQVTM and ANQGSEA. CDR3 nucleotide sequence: TGCAGCGCCCTGATCCGGGCCAGGGGGCGAGTAAATGAGCAGTTCTTC. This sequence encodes CSALIRARGRVNEQFF.

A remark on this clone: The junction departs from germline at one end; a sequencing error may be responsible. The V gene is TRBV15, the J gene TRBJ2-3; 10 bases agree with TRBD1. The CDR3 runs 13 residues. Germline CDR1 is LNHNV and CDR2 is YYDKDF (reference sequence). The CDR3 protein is CATSRADRGRLNF. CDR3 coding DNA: TGTGCCACCAGCAGAGCAGACAGGGGGCGCTTAAATTTT.

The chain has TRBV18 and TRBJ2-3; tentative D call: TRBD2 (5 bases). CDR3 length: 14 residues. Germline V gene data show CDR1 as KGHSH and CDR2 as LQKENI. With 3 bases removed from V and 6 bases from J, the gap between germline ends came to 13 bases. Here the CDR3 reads CASSPRRGGDTQYF. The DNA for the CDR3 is TGTGCCAGCTCACCGCGACGGGGTGGGGATACGCAGTATTTT.

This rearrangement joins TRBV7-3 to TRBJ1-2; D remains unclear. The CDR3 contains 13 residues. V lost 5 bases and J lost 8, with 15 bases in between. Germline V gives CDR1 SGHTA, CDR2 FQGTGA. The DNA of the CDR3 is TGTGCCAGCAGCAAAGGACTGGCGGAGGGCTACACCTTC. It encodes CASSKGLAEGYTF.

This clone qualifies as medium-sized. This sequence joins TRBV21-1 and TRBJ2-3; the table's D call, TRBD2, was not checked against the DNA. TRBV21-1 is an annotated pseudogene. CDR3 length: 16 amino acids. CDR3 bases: TGTGCCAGCGATATCGCCCTAGCGGGGGAGGAAGATACGCAGTATTTT. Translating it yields CASDIALAGEEDTQYF.

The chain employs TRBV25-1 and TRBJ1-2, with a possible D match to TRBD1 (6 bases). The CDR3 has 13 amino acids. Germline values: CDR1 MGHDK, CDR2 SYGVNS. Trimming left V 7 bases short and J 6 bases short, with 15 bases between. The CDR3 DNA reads TGTGCCAGCACCGGACAGAAGGATAATGGCTACACCTTC. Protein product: CASTGQKDNGYTF.

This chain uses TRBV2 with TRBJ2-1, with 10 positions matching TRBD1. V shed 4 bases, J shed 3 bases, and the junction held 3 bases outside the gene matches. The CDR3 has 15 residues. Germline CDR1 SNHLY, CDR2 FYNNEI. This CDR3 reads CASSGGDRGYNEQFF. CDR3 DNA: TGTGCCAGCAGTGGGGGGGACAGGGGCTACAATGAGCAGTTCTTC.

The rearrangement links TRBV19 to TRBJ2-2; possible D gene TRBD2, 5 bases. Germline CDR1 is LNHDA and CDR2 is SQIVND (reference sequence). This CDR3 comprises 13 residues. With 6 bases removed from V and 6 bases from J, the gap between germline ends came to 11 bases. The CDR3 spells CASRVGGSGELFF. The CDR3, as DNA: TGTGCCAGTAGAGTAGGAGGATCCGGGGAGCTGTTTTTT.

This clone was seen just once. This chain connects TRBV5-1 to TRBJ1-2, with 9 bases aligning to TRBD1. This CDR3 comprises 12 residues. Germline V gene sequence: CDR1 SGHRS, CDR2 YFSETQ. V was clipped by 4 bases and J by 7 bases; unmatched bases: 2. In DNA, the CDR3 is TGCGCCAGCAGCGGGACAGGGTCTGGCTACACCTTC. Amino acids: CASSGTGSGYTF. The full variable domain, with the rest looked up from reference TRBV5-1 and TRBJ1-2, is KAGVTQTPRYLIKTRGQQVTLSCSPISGHRSVSWYQQTPGQGLQFLFEYFSETQRNKGNFPGRFSGRQFSNSRSEMNVSTLELGDSALYLCASSGTGSGYTFGSGTRLTVV.

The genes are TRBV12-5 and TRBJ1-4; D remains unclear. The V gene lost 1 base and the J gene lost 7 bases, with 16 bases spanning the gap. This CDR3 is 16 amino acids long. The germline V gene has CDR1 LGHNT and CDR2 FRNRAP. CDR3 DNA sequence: TGTGCTAGTGGTTTGGGCCTGAGGGCGTCGGGTGAAAAACTGTTTTTT. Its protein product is CASGLGLRASGEKLFF. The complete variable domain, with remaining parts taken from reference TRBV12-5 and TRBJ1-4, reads DARVTQTPRHKVTEMGQEVTMRCQPILGHNTVFWYRQTMMQGLELLAYFRNRAPLDDSGMPKDRFSAEMPDATLATLKIQPSEPRDSAVYFCASGLGLRASGEKLFFGSGTQLSVL.

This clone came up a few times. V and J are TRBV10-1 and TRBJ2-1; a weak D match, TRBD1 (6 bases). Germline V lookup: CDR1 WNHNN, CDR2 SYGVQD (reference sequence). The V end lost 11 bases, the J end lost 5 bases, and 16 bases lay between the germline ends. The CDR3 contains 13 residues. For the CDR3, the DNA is TGCGCCCCTAGCCCCCGACAGGACAATGAGCAGTTCTTC. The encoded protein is CAPSPRQDNEQFF.

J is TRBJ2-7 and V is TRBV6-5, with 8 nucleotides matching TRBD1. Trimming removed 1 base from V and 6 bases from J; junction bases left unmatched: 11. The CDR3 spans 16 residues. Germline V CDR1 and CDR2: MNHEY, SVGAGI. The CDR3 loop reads CASSYFGGRGPSEQYF. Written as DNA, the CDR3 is TGTGCCAGCAGTTACTTCGGAGGCAGGGGGCCCAGCGAGCAGTACTTC.

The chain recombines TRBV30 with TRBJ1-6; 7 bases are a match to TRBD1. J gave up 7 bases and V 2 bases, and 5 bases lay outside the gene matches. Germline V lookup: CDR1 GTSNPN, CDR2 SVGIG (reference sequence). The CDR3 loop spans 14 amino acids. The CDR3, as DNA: TGTGCCTGGAGTCCAGGGGGTGGGAATTCACCCCTCCACTTT. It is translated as CAWSPGGGNSPLHF. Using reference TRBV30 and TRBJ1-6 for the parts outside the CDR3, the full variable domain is SQTIHQWPATLVQPVGSPLSLECTVEGTSNPNLYWYRQAAGRGLQLLFYSVGIGQISSEVPQNLSASRPQDRQFILSSKKLLLSDSGFYLCAWSPGGGNSPLHFGNGTRLTVT.

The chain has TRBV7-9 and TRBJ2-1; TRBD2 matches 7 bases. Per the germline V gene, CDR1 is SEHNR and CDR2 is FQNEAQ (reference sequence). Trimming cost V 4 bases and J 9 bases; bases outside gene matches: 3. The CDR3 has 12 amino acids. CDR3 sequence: CASSSAGVEQFF. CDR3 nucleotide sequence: TGTGCCAGCAGCTCCGCGGGGGTTGAGCAGTTCTTC.

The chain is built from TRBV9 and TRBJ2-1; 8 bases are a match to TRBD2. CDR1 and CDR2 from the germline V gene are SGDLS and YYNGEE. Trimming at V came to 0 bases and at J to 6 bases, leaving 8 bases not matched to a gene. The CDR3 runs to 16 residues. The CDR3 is CASSVEGTRGLNEQFF. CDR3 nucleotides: TGTGCCAGCAGCGTAGAAGGGACTAGAGGCCTCAATGAGCAGTTCTTC.

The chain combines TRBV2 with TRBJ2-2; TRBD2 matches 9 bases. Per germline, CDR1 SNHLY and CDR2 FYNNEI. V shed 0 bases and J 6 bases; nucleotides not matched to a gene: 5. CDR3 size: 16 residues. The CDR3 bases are TGTGCCAGCAGTGAAGCGCGGGGGGGTTCCTCCGGGGAGCTGTTTTTT. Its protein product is CASSEARGGSSGELFF.

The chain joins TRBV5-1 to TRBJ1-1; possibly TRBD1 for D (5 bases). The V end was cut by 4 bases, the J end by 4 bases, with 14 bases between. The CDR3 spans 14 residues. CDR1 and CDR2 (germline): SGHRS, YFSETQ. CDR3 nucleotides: TGCGCCAGCAGCGTCCTGGGGGGATCCACTGAAGCTTTCTTT. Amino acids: CASSVLGGSTEAFF.

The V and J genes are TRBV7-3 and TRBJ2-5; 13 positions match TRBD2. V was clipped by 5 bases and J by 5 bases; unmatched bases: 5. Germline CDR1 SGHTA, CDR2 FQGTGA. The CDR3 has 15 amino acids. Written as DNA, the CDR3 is TGTGCCAGCAGCCTCGGACTAGCGGGGGTGGAGACCCAGTACTTC. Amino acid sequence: CASSLGLAGVETQYF.

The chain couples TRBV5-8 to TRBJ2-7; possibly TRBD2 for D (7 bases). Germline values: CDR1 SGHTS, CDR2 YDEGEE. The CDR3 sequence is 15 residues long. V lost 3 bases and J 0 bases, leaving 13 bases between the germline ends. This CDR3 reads CASSYSGGPSYEQYF. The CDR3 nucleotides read TGTGCCAGCAGCTACTCCGGGGGGCCCTCCTACGAGCAGTACTTC.

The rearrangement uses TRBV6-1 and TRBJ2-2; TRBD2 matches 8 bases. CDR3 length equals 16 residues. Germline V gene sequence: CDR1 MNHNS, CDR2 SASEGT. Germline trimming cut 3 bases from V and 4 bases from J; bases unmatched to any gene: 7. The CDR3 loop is CASSDPNGRGTGELFF. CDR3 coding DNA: TGTGCCAGCAGTGATCCTAACGGGAGGGGCACCGGGGAGCTGTTTTTT.

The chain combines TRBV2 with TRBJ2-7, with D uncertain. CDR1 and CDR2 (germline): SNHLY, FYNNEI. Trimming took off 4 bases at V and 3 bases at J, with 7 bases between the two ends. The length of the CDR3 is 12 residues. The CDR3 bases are TGTGCCAGCAGTGGCGATTTCTACGAGCAGTACTTC. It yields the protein CASSGDFYEQYF.

The CDR3 region has the DNA TGTGCCAGCAGTGGACTAGCGGTGATTGAAGAGACCCAGTACTTC. Translating gives CASSGLAVIEETQYF. The chain joins TRBV2 to TRBJ2-5; TRBD2 agrees at 9 bases. This CDR3 has 15 amino acids. CDR1 SNHLY and CDR2 FYNNEI come from the germline V gene. J lost 3 bases, V lost 4 bases, and 6 bases had no gene match. Supplemented by reference TRBV2 and TRBJ2-5, the full variable domain reads EPEVTQTPSHQVTQMGQEVILRCVPISNHLYFYWYRQILGQKVEFLVSFYNNEISEKSEIFDDQFSVERPDGSNFTLKIRSTKLEDSAMYFCASSGLAVIEETQYFGPGTRLLVL.

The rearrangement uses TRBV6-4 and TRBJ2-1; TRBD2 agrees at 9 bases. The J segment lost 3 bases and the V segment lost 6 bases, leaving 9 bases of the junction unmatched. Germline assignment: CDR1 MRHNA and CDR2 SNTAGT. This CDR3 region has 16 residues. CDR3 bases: TGTGCCAGCAGCCCGGCGACTAGCGGAAACTACAATGAGCAGTTCTTC. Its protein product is CASSPATSGNYNEQFF.

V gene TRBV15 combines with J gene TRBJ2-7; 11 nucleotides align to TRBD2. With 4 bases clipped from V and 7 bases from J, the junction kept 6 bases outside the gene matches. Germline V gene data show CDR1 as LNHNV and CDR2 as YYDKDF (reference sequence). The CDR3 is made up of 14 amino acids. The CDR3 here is CATSKGLAAGEQYF. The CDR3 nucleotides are TGTGCCACCAGCAAGGGACTAGCGGCTGGAGAGCAGTACTTC.